This entry lists 18 T cell receptor beta chains sequenced from one sample in a study of cytomegalovirus exposure and HLA in healthy donors. This PCR relied on a set of 60 Vbeta primers and 13 Jbeta primers. Generated by immunoSEQ multiplex PCR, the TCRdb table keeps only in-frame clones and is missing some. The table lists about 94,000 clones, approximately 66% of them singletons. The source material was PBMCs. The receptors were gathered from a man younger than 45 in good health and CMV-seronegative.

V and J are TRBV6-1 and TRBJ2-6; TRBD1 matches at 9 bases. This CDR3 is 18 amino acids long. V shed 4 bases and J 3 bases; nucleotides not matched to a gene: 10. CDR1 is MNHNS, CDR2 SASEGT, per germline. Here the CDR3 reads CASSAAGTGIGGANVLTF. CDR3 nucleotides: TGTGCCAGCAGTGCAGCCGGGACAGGGATAGGTGGGGCCAACGTCCTGACTTTC.

The chain employs TRBV7-8 and TRBJ1-2; no definite D call. Germline lookup yields CDR1 SGHVS and CDR2 FQNEAQ. V was trimmed by 0 bases and J by 8 bases, leaving 10 bases between them. The length of the CDR3 is 13 residues. For the CDR3, the DNA is TGTGCCAGCAGCTTAGCCATGGGGAGCGGCTACACCTTC. Protein sequence: CASSLAMGSGYTF.

This clone was counted between two and nine times. DNA of the CDR3: TGTGCCAGCAGCGTAGATCCTGCCGCAGTCGAGCAGTACTTC. This sequence encodes CASSVDPAAVEQYF. J is TRBJ2-7 and V is TRBV9; D is unresolved. The germline V and J ends were trimmed by 0 bases and 6 bases, with 13 bases remaining between them. The germline V gene encodes CDR1 SGDLS and CDR2 YYNGEE. This CDR3 is 14 amino acids long.

This clone is a singleton in its sample. CDR3 residues: CASSLSGVTEAFF. CDR3 nucleotides: TGCGCCAGCAGCTTGTCAGGGGTGACTGAAGCTTTCTTT. This chain connects TRBV5-1 to TRBJ1-1; a weak D match, TRBD1 (6 bases). The germline gives CDR1 SGHRS, CDR2 YFSETQ. The CDR3 covers 13 residues. Trimming left V 1 base short and J 5 bases short, with 9 bases between.

The chain is built from TRBV11-2 and TRBJ2-5, with a tentative D call TRBD2 (6 bases). Germline assignment: CDR1 SGHAT and CDR2 FQNNGV. Trimming left V 1 base short and J 4 bases short, with 13 bases between. CDR3 size: 15 residues. The CDR3, as DNA: TGTGCCAGCAGCTTAGTCGCGGGGAGTGGAGAGACCCAGTACTTC. The encoded protein is CASSLVAGSGETQYF.

This clone was recorded a few times. This CDR3 reads CASSTRTGSLRDEQYF. CDR3 DNA: TGCGCCAGCAGCACCCGGACAGGTTCCCTTAGGGACGAGCAGTACTTC. The V gene is TRBV4-3, the J gene TRBJ2-7; TRBD1 aligns across 7 bases. The CDR3 covers 16 residues. Germline values: CDR1 LGHNA, CDR2 YSLEER. Trimming removed 5 bases from V and 5 bases from J; junction bases left unmatched: 15.

In DNA form, the CDR3 reads TGTGCCAGCAGCTTAGTCTCGCAGAGCAATCAGCCCCAGCATTTT. It codes for CASSLVSQSNQPQHF. The V call is TRBV7-8, the J call TRBJ1-5; no clear D gene. The germline V gene encodes CDR1 SGHVS and CDR2 FQNEAQ. CDR3 size: 15 residues. Trimming removed 1 base at V and 1 base at J, with 8 bases between.

This clone was counted between two and nine times. One end of the junction fails to match germline, which may point to a read error. The chain combines TRBV7-9 with TRBJ2-3; perhaps TRBD2 as D (6 bases). Germline values: CDR1 SEHNR, CDR2 FQNEAQ (reference sequence). CDR3 length: 17 residues. CDR3 in amino acids: CSSSLPAGSYNGDTQYF. The CDR3 coding sequence is TGTTCCAGCAGCTTACCCGCGGGGTCCTACAACGGTGATACGCAGTATTTT. The variable domain in full, with the rest retrieved from reference TRBV7-9 and TRBJ2-3, is DTGVSQNPRHKITKRGQNVTFRCDPISEHNRLYWYRQTLGQGPEFLTYFQNEAQLEKSRLLSDRFSAERPKGSFSTLEIQRTEQGDSAMYLCSSSLPAGSYNGDTQYFGPGTRLTVL.

The J gene is TRBJ1-2, the V gene TRBV5-3; 8 bases align to TRBD1. TRBV5-3 is placed among ORFs of uncertain function. V gave up 0 bases and J gave up 0 bases; unmatched junction bases: 4. This CDR3 is 16 amino acids long. The CDR3 DNA reads TGTGCCAGAAGCTTGGAGTTCAGGGGGCCTAACTATGGCTACACCTTC. Translation: CARSLEFRGPNYGYTF.

The chain couples TRBV7-6 to TRBJ2-1, with 9 bases lining up with TRBD2. The CDR3 contains 15 residues. Germline V gene data show CDR1 as SGHVS and CDR2 as FNYEAQ. The junction had 4 bases not matched to a gene; V was cut back by 5 bases and J by 2 bases. The CDR3 DNA reads TGTGCCAGCAGCCGGACTAGCGAGACCTACAATGAGCAGTTCTTC. Amino acid sequence: CASSRTSETYNEQFF.

Only a few counts were recorded for this clone. The V call is TRBV6-1, the J call TRBJ2-5; D might be TRBD1 (6 bases). Germline-derived CDR1 and CDR2 are MNHNS and SASEGT. The CDR3 consists of 12 residues. The ends were cut back, 8 bases at V and 5 bases at J, with 12 bases in the middle. CDR3 coding DNA: TGTGCCAGCGCAGGGCAGGGGGAGACCCAGTACTTC. Its protein product is CASAGQGETQYF.

This clone has just a few counts. The chain combines TRBV19 with TRBJ1-4; 9 bases match TRBD1. Trimming cost V 2 bases and J 12 bases; bases outside gene matches: 1. There are 12 residues in the CDR3. The germline V gene encodes CDR1 LNHDA and CDR2 SQIVND (reference sequence). The CDR3 bases are TGTGCCAGTAGTATACGGACAGGGGAACTGTTTTTT. This gives the protein CASSIRTGELFF.

The chain links TRBV12-1 to TRBJ1-2. TRBV12-1 is recorded as a pseudogene. CDR3 length: 12 amino acids. The CDR3 here is CASSFRGNGYTF. CDR3 in DNA: TGTGCCAGCAGCTTTCGGGGGAATGGCTACACCTTC.

V and J are TRBV10-2 and TRBJ2-7; 7 positions agree with TRBD2. There are 15 residues in the CDR3. The germline gives CDR1 WSHSY, CDR2 SAAADI. The trim removed 7 bases at V and 3 bases at J, leaving 12 bases unmatched. CDR3 sequence (DNA): TGCGCCAGCACCCCTGGGCGGGAGTTAGGCTACGAGCAGTACTTC. Translation gives CASTPGRELGYEQYF.

This clone was counted a few times. The chain has TRBV13 and TRBJ1-1; 7 bases line up with TRBD1. Germline lookup yields CDR1 PRHDT and CDR2 FYEKMQ (reference sequence). There are 15 residues in the CDR3. V lost 5 bases and J lost 0; bases outside the gene matches: 6. The CDR3 sequence: CASSARQGLNTEAFF. The CDR3 nucleotides are TGTGCCAGCAGCGCCAGACAGGGATTGAACACTGAAGCTTTCTTT.

Only a few counts were recorded for this clone. This sequence joins TRBV15 and TRBJ2-1, with D unclear. From germline, CDR1 is LNHNV and CDR2 YYDKDF (reference sequence). V dropped 6 bases and J dropped 4 bases, with 19 bases sitting between them. CDR3 length equals 16 residues. The CDR3 DNA is TGTGCCACCAGAAAAGAGAGAGTGGAGCTATACAATGAGCAGTTCTTC. Its translation is CATRKERVELYNEQFF.

This clone was seen a handful of times. The chain uses TRBV7-2 and TRBJ2-2, with D perhaps matching TRBD2 (5 bases). Germline V gene data show CDR1 as SGHTA and CDR2 as FQGNSA. V dropped 2 bases and J dropped 4 bases, with 8 bases sitting between them. CDR3 size: 14 residues. The CDR3 here is CASSLRGITGELFF. For the CDR3, the DNA is TGTGCCAGCAGCTTACGGGGAATCACCGGGGAGCTGTTTTTT.

This sequence joins TRBV6-1 and TRBJ1-5, with 12 bases fitting TRBD1. V lost 0 bases and J lost 6; bases outside the gene matches: 12. Germline V lookup: CDR1 MNHNS, CDR2 SASEGT. This CDR3 comprises 19 residues. The CDR3 is CASSEAYPTGQGAGQPQHF. CDR3 DNA sequence: TGTGCCAGCAGTGAAGCGTATCCCACGGGACAGGGGGCAGGTCAGCCCCAGCATTTT.